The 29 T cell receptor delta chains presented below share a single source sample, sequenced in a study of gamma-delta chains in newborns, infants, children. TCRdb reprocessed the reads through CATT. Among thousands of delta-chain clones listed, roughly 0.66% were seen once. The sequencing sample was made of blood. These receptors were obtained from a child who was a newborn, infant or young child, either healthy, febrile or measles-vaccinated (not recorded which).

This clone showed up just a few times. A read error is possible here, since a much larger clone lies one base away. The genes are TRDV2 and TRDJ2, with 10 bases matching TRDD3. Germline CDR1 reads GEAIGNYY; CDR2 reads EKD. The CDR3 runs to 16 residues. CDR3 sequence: CACDTLGDALTTQLFF. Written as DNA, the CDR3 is TGTGCCTGTGACACACTGGGGGATGCTTTGACAACACAACTCTTCTTT.

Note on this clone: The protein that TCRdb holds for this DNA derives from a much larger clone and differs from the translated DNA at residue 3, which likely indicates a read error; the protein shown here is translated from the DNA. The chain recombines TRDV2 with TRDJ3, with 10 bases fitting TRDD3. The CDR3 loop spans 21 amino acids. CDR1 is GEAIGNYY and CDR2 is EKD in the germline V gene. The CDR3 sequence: CARDSIRTGGSSSWDTRQMFF. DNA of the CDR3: TGTGCCCGTGACAGTATAAGGACTGGGGGATCGAGCTCCTGGGACACCCGACAGATGTTTTTC.

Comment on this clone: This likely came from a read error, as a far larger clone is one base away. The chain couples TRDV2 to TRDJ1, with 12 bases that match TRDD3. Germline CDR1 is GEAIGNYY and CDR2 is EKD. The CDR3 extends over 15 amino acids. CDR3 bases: TGTGCCTGTGACGCCTTACTGGGGGATACCGATAAACACATCTTT. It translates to CACDALLGDTDKHIF.

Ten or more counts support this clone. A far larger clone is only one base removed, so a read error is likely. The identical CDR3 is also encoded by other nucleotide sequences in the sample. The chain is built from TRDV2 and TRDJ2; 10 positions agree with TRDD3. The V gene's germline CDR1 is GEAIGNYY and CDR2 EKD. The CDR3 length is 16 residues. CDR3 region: CACDTVGDTLTAQLFF. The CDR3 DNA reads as TGTGCCTGTGACACAGTGGGGGATACTTTGACAGCTCAACTCTTCTTT.

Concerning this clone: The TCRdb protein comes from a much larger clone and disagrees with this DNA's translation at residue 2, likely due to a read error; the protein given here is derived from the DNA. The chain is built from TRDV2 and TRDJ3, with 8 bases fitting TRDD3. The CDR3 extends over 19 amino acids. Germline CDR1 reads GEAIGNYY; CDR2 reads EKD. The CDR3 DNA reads TGTTCCTGTGACGCGTCATTTGGGGGATCCTCCTGGGACACCCGACAGATGTTTTTC. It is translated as CSCDASFGGSSWDTRQMFF.

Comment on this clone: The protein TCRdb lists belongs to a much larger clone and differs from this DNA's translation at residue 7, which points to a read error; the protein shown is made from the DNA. The CDR3 region has the DNA TGTGCCTGTGACTGGGGGGGCTCCTGGGACACCCGACAGATGTTTTTC. Protein product: CACDWGGSWDTRQMFF. V usage is TRDV2 and J usage is TRDJ3, with D possibly matching TRDD3 (6 bases). The CDR3 sequence is 16 residues long. Trimming took 3 bases from V and 0 from J, leaving 8 bases between them. Germline V gene data show CDR1 as GEAIGNYY and CDR2 as EKD.

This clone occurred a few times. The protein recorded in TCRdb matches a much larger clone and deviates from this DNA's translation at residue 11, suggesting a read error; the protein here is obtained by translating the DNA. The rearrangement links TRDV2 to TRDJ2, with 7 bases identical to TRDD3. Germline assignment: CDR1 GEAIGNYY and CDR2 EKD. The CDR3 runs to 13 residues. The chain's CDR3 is CACDTWGTAQPFF. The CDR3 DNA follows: TGTGCCTGTGACACCTGGGGGACAGCACAACCCTTCTTT.

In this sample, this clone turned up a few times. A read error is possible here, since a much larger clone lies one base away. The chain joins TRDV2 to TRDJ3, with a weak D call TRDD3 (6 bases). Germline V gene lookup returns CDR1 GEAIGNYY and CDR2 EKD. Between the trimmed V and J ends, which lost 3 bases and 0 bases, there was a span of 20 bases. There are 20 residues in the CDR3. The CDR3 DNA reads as TGTGCCTGTGACCCAGTACTGGAGGATACTAGCTCCTGGGACACCCGACAGATGTTTTTC. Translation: CACDPVLEDTSSWDTRQMFF.

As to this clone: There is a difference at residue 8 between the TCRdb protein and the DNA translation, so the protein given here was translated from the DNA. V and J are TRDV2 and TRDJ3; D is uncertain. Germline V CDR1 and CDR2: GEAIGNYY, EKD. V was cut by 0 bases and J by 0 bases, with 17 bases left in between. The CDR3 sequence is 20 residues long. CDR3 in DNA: TGTGCCTGTGACACCGTTAGGGCTCCCAAGAGCTCCTGGGACACCCGACAGATGTTTTTC. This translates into CACDTVRAPKSSWDTRQMFF.

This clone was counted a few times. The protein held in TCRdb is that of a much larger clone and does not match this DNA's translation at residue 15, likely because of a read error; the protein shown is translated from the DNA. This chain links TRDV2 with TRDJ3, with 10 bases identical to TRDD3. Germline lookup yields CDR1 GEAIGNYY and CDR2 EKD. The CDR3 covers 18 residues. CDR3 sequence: CACDTGGYFSWDTRHMFF. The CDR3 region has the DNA TGTGCCTGTGACACTGGGGGATACTTCTCCTGGGACACCCGACATATGTTTTTC.

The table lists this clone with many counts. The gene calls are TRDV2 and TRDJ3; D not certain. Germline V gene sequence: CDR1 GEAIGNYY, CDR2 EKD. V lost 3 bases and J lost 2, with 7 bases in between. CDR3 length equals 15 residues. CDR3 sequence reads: CACDPLTWDTRQMFF. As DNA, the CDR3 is TGTGCCTGTGACCCCCTCACCTGGGACACCCGACAGATGTTTTTC.

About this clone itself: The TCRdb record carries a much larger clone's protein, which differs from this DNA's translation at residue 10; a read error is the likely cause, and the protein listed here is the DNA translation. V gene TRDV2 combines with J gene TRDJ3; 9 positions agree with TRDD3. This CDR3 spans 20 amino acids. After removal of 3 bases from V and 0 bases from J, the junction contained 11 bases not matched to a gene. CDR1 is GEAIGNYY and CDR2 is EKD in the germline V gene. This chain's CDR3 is CACDSPTGGTSSWDTRQMFF. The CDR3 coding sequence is TGTGCCTGTGACTCCCCTACTGGGGGAACAAGCTCCTGGGACACCCGACAGATGTTTTTC.

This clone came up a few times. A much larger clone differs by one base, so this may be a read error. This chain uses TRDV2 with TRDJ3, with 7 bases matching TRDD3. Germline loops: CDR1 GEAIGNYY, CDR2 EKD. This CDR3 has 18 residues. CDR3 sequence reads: CACAALGSSSWDARQMFF. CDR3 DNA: TGTGCCTGTGCCGCACTGGGGTCGAGCTCCTGGGACGCCCGACAGATGTTTTTC.

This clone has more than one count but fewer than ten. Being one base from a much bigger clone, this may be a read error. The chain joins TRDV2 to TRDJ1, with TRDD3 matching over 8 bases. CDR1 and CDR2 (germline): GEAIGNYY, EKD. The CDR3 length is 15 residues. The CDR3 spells CACDSNPTGGYKPIF. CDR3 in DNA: TGTGCCTGTGACTCCAACCCTACTGGGGGCTATAAACCCATCTTT.

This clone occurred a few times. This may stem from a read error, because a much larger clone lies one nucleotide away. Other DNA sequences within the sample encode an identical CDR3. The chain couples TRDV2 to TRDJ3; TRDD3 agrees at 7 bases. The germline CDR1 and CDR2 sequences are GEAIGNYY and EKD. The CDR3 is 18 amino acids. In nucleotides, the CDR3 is TGTGCCTGTGATTTACTGGGGTCCAGCTCCTGGGATACCCGACAGATGTTTTTC. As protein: CACDLLGSSSWDTRQMFF.

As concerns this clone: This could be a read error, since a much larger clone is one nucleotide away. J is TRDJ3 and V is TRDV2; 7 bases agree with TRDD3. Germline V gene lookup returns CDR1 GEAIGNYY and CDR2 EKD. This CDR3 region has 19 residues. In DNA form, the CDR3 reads TGTGCCTGTGACACTCTGGGGGGCAGAAGCTCCTGGGACACCCGACAGGTGTTTTTC. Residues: CACDTLGGRSSWDTRQVFF.

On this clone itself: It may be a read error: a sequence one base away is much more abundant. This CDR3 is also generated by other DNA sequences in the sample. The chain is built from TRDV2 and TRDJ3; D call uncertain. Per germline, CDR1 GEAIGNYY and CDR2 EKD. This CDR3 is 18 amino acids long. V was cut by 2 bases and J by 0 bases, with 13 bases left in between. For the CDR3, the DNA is TGTGCCTGTGACAGAGTGGGTAGGAACTCCTGGGACACCCGACAGATGTTTTTC. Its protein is CACDRVGRNSWDTRQMFF.

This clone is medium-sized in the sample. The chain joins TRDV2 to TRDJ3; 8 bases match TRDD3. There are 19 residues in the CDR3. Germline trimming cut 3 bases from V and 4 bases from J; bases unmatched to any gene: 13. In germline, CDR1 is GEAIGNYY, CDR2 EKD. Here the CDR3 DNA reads TGTGCCTGTGACGTACTGGGGGCAAAAGTGCAGTGGGACACCCGACAGATGTTTTTC. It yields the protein CACDVLGAKVQWDTRQMFF.

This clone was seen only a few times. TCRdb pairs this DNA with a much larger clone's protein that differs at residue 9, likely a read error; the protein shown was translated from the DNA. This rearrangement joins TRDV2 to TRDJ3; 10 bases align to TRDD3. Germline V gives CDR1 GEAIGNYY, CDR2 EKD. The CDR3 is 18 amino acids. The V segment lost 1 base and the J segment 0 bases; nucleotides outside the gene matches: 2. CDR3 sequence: CACDTLGDASWDTRQMFF. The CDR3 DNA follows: TGTGCCTGTGACACACTGGGGGATGCCTCCTGGGACACCCGACAGATGTTTTTC.

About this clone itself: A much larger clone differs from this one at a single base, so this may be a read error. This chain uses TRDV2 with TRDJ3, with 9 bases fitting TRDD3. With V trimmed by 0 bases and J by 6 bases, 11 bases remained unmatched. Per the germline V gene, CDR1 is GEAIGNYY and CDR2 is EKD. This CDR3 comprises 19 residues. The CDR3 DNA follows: TGTGCCTGTGACACCGTCGGGGGGATACACGGGTTGGACACCCGACAGATGTTTTTC. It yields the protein CACDTVGGIHGLDTRQMFF.

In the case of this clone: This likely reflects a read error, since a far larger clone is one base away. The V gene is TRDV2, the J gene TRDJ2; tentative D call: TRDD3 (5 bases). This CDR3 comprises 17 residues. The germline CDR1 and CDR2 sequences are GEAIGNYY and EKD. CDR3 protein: CACDSLGGLALTAQPFF. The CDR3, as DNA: TGTGCCTGTGACAGCCTGGGTGGATTGGCTTTGACAGCACAACCCTTCTTT.

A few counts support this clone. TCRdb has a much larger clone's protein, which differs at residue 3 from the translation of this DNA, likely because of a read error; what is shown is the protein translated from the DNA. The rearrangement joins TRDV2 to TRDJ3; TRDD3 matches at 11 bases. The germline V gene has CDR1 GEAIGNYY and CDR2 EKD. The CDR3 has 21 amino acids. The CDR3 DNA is TGTGCCCGTGACATGGTGGGGAATACTGGGGGATACTCCTGGGACACCCGACAGATGTTTTTC. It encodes CARDMVGNTGGYSWDTRQMFF.

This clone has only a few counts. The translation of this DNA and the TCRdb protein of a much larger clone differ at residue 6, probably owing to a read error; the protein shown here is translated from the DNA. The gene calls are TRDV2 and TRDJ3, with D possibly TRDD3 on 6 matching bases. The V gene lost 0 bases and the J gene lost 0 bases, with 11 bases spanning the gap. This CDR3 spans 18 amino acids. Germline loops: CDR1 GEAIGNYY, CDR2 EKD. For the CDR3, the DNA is TGTGCCTGTGACACCGAAGGGGGACCCTCCTGGGACACCCGACAGATGTTTTTC. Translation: CACDTEGGPSWDTRQMFF.

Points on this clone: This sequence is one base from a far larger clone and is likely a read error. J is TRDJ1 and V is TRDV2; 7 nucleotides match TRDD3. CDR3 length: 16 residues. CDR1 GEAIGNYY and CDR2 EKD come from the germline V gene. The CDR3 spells CACDTLSTGVGDKPIF. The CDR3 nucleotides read TGTGCCTGTGACACTTTATCCACTGGGGTTGGCGATAAACCCATCTTT.

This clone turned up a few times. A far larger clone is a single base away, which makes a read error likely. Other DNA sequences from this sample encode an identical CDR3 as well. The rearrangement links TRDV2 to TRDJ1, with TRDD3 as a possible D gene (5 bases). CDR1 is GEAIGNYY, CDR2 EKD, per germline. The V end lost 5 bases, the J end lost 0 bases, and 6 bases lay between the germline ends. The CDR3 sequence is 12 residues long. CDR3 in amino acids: CACGGYTDKLIF. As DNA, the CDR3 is TGTGCCTGTGGGGGGTACACCGATAAACTCATCTTT.

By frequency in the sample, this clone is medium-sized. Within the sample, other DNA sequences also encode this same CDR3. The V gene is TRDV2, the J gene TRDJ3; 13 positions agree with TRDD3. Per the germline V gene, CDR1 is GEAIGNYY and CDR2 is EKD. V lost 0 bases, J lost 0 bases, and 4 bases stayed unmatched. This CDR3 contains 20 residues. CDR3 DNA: TGTGCCTGTGACACCGTACTGGGGGATACGCGCTCCTGGGACACCCGACAGATGTTTTTC. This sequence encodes CACDTVLGDTRSWDTRQMFF.

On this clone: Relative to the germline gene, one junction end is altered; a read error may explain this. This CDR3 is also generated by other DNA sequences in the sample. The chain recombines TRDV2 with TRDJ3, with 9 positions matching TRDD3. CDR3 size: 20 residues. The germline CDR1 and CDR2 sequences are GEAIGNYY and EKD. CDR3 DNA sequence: TGTGCCTGTGATCCGTCCATCGGGGGATACCGATCCTGGGACACCCGGCAGATGTTTTTC. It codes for CACDPSIGGYRSWDTRQMFF.

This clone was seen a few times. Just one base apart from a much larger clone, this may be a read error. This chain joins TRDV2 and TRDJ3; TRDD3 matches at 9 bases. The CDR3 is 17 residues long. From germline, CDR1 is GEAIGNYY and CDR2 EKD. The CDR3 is CACDTGGYSWDARQMFF. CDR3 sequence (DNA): TGTGCCTGTGACACCGGGGGATACTCCTGGGACGCCCGACAGATGTTTTTC.

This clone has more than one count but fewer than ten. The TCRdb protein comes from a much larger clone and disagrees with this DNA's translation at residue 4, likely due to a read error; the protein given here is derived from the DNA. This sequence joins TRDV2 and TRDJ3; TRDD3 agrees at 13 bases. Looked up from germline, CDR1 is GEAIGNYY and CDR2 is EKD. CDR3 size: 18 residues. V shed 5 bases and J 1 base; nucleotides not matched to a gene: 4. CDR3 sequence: CACGTGGYASWDTRQMFF. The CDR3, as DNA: TGTGCCTGTGGCACTGGGGGATACGCGTCCTGGGACACCCGACAGATGTTTTTC.